The rows below give T cell receptor beta chains drawn from one sample of a study of blood T cell repertoires in COVID-19. The table came from immunoSEQ multiplex PCR; TCRdb's copy has only in-frame clones and leaves some out. This sample has roughly 18,000 clones; approximately 90% occur once, and the top ten carry around 16%. Sample: peripheral blood. The receptors were gathered from a human donor in a cohort sampled during active COVID-19. The CDR3 runs from the conserved cysteine through the conserved F or W. Each record gives: D gene, V gene, J gene, clone size, CDR3 DNA, CDR3 protein. A D gene is named only where the DNA matches it firmly. The size field is filled for only some rows; it gives once, few, many or a size class.

-	TRBV19	TRBJ2-1	-	TGTGCCAGTAGTATCCGGGGGTACAATGAGCAGTTCTTC	CASSIRGYNEQFF
-	TRBV3-1/TRBV3-2	TRBJ1-5	few	TGTGCCGTCGGGGGAAATCAGCCCCAGCATTTT	CAVGGNQPQHF
TRBD2	TRBV6-2/TRBV6-3	TRBJ2-1	few	TGTGCCAGCAGTGCGCTAGCGGGGGGCCTCGGAGAGCAGTTCTTC	CASSALAGGLGEQFF
TRBD1	TRBV6-1	TRBJ2-4	-	TGTGCCAGCAGTGAAGTAAACCTCGGGACAGGGGATAGGTCCAAAAACATTCAGTACTTC	CASSEVNLGTGDRSKNIQYF
-	TRBV6-6	TRBJ1-3	-	TGTGCCAGCAGTTACTCTTCCGGGGGATTCGGAAACACCATATATTTT	CASSYSSGGFGNTIYF
TRBD2	TRBV7-9	TRBJ2-5	-	TGTGCCAGCAGCCCAGGCACTAGCGGCCAAGAGACCCAGTACTTC	CASSPGTSGQETQYF
TRBD2	TRBV10-3	TRBJ2-1	-	TGTGCCATCAGTGTTACTAGCGGGAGGGAGCAGTTCTTC	CAISVTSGREQFF
TRBD2	TRBV6-1	TRBJ2-2	-	TGTGCCAGCAGTGAACGGGGGGGAGTGGGCACCGGGGAGCTGTTTTTT	CASSERGGVGTGELFF
-	TRBV10-3	TRBJ2-3	-	TGTGCCATCTCTTCCACAGATACGCAGTATTTT	CAISSTDTQYF
TRBD2	TRBV9	TRBJ2-1	-	TGTGCCAGCAGCGTATCCCCCGCTAGCGGGAGTTACAATGAGCAGTTCTTC	CASSVSPASGSYNEQFF
TRBD2	TRBV19	TRBJ2-7	-	TGTGCCAGTAGTCTTTCTAGCGGGAGGGCCTTAGACGAGCAGTACTTC	CASSLSSGRALDEQYF
TRBD1	TRBV30	TRBJ1-2	-	TGTGCCTGGAGTGCAACAGGGGCGGATGGCTACACCTTC	CAWSATGADGYTF
-	TRBV9	TRBJ2-2	-	TGTGCCAGCAGCGTACGGCCAGGGGAGTACACCGGGGAGCTGTTTTTT	CASSVRPGEYTGELFF
-	TRBV7-2	TRBJ1-3	-	TGTGCCAGCAGCTTAGGCTACTCTGGAAACACCATATATTTT	CASSLGYSGNTIYF
TRBD1	TRBV10-3	TRBJ2-5	-	TGTGCCATCAGTGAGTCGAGACAGGGAAAAGAGACCCAGTACTTC	CAISESRQGKETQYF
-	TRBV27	TRBJ1-3	once	TGTGCCAGCAGTTCACTACAAACGGGATTCTCTGGAAACACCATATATTTT	CASSSLQTGFSGNTIYF
-	TRBV12-3/TRBV12-4	TRBJ2-5	-	TGTGCCAGCAGCCGCAGGCCCCAAGAGACCCAGTACTTC	CASSRRPQETQYF
-	TRBV3-1/TRBV3-2	TRBJ2-5	-	TGTGCCAGCAGCCAAGATCGCCTCCGGGAGACCCAGTACTTC	CASSQDRLRETQYF